A single sample is the source of the 8 T cell receptor beta chains below, sequenced in a study of radiotherapy plus CTLA-4 blockade in lung cancer. The repertoire was sequenced with immunoSEQ multiplex PCR; TCRdb's copy has only in-frame clones and lacks some. The table has about 95,000 clones, around 86% seen once. The sample consisted of peripheral blood, taken from a patient treated with radiotherapy plus ipilimumab. These receptors came from a human donor with non-small cell lung cancer who had a partial response to radiotherapy plus ipilimumab.

The count of this clone is one. The chain carries TRBV5-6 and TRBJ2-7, with 12 bases matching TRBD2. Unmatched junction bases numbered 5, after V lost 2 bases and J lost 5 bases. Germline CDR1 SGHDT, CDR2 YYEEEE. This CDR3 region has 15 residues. The CDR3 is CASSLTTSGRHEQYF. CDR3 DNA sequence: TGTGCCAGCAGCTTAACGACTAGCGGGAGACACGAGCAGTACTTC.

The chain recombines TRBV9 with TRBJ2-5; 7 bases map to TRBD2. The CDR3 covers 15 residues. V lost 1 base and J lost 2; bases outside the gene matches: 5. Per the germline V gene, CDR1 is SGDLS and CDR2 is YYNGEE. The CDR3 nucleotides are TGTGCCAGCAGCGTATTAGGGACTAAACAAGAGACCCAGTACTTC. As protein: CASSVLGTKQETQYF.

This chain uses TRBV6-1 with TRBJ2-1; D remains unclear. The germline V and J ends were trimmed by 1 base and 9 bases, with 7 bases remaining between them. Germline V lookup: CDR1 MNHNS, CDR2 SASEGT. This CDR3 contains 12 residues. Here the CDR3 reads CASSEERSEQFF. The CDR3 nucleotides are TGTGCCAGCAGTGAAGAGCGTAGTGAGCAGTTCTTC.

This clone was counted once. The gene calls are TRBV4-1 and TRBJ2-3; TRBD2 aligns across 7 bases. The V segment lost 1 base and the J segment 3 bases; nucleotides outside the gene matches: 1. Germline V gene sequence: CDR1 MGHRA, CDR2 YSYEKL. The CDR3 is 14 amino acids. The CDR3 DNA is TGCGCCAGCAGCCAAGTCGGGGGGACAGATACGCAGTATTTT. Protein: CASSQVGGTDTQYF.

The CDR3: CASSGTTRREQYF. The CDR3 DNA follows: TGTGCCAGCAGTGGGACAACGCGTCGGGAGCAGTACTTC. The chain has TRBV25-1 and TRBJ2-7; D might be TRBD1 (5 bases). Germline V lookup: CDR1 MGHDK, CDR2 SYGVNS. V was cut by 4 bases and J by 7 bases, with 14 bases left in between. The CDR3 length is 13 residues.

The chain uses TRBV9 and TRBJ2-7; 8 bases fit TRBD1. Germline CDR1 is SGDLS and CDR2 is YYNGEE. This CDR3 has 13 amino acids. Germline trimming cut 4 bases from V and 4 bases from J; bases unmatched to any gene: 4. CDR3 in amino acids: CASSSRTGYEQYF. As DNA, the CDR3 is TGTGCCAGCAGCTCCCGGACAGGGTACGAGCAGTACTTC.

In nucleotides, the CDR3 is TGTGCCAGCAGCCAAGAGGCGGGACAGGGCAAATCTTCCTACGAGCAGTACTTC. It specifies CASSQEAGQGKSSYEQYF. The V call is TRBV14, the J call TRBJ2-7; 9 bases map to TRBD1. CDR1 and CDR2 (germline): SGHDN, FVKESK. The CDR3 contains 18 residues. Trimming cost V 0 bases and J 1 base; bases outside gene matches: 10. Looking up the rest from reference TRBV14 and TRBJ2-7 gives the full variable domain: EAGVTQFPSHSVIEKGQTVTLRCDPISGHDNLYWYRRVMGKEIKFLLHFVKESKQDESGMPNNRFLAERTGGTYSTLKVQPAELEDSGVYFCASSQEAGQGKSSYEQYFGPGTRLTVT.

The chain joins TRBV2 to TRBJ2-5, with 7 bases fitting TRBD1. J lost 4 bases, V lost 5 bases, and 4 bases had no gene match. The CDR3 totals 13 residues. Germline V gives CDR1 SNHLY, CDR2 FYNNEI. The CDR3 nucleotides are TGTGCCAGCAGTCCCAGACAGGGAGAGACCCAGTACTTC. Translating gives CASSPRQGETQYF.